A single T cell receptor beta chain is shown here with its context. No cognate antigen has been identified for it. These data originate in a study of CXCR3-negative and CXCR3-positive naive CD8 T cells (dated by TCRdb to 2018 to 2020). Study-level background: In total, 120 million to 150 million TRB reads were obtained, corresponding to roughly 1.5 +/- 0.3 million reads per library. The TRBV-TRBJ cluster analysis covered naive subsets from about 5 donors and memory cells from 3 donors. Diversity and physicochemical repertoire analyses covered 10 to 11 donors pooled from two independent experiments.

The study at large found these results: Both naive subsets had comparably high repertoire diversity, while memory CD8+ T cells had much lower repertoire diversity. Freshly isolated PBMCs were used for most assays because CXCR3 expression partially decreased after cryopreservation. Surface CD5, linked to self-reactivity in mice, was comparable between naive subsets; TCR interaction strength was therefore also inferred from TRB CDR3 physicochemical properties. TRB CDR3s from CXCR3-positive naive cells showed higher hydrophobicity (lower Kidera factor 4), lower energy, and higher strength and volume indices than CXCR3-negative naive cells. TRBV-TRBJ usage was similar between naive CXCR3-negative and CXCR3-positive cells from the same donor, while memory cells showed distinct patterns.

Instrument on record: NextSeq 550. The Human TCR Profiling Kit (MiLaboratory) was used to prepare UMI-labeled 5' RACE TRB cDNA libraries. The full amount of extracted RNA was used for cDNA synthesis, and the full amount of resulting cDNA was used for PCR amplification. Libraries were prepared in parallel with an identical number of PCR cycles. The authors' analysis ran thus. About 50,000 +/- 10,000 unique UMI-labeled TRB cDNA molecules per library were extracted with MIGEC and MiXCR, with at least two reads per UMI required. Each library averaged 40,000 +/- 10,000 functional in-frame TRB CDR3 nucleotide clonotypes without stop codons. After each sample was downsampled to 5000 UMI-labeled TRB molecules, VDJtools was used to calculate diversity metrics such as normalized Shannon-Wiener and Chao1. For the central five CDR3 residues, VDJtools calculated physicochemical properties weighted by clonotype size, namely interaction energy, strength, volume and Kidera factor 4. With the reads reprocessed by TCRdb, a single entry stands for each CDR3 protein sequence and no DNA is reported. For this entry, the V and J calls and clone size follow TCRdb and not the study's own pipeline. This specimen's table enumerates approximately 100,000 distinct CDR3 sequences. The ten largest clones represent 0.35% to 0.4% of the sample.

From cysteine to phenylalanine, the CDR3 is 17 amino acids long. A DNA sequence was not provided. CDR1 is given as SEHNR and CDR2 as FQNEAQ, both from the germline V gene (reference sequence). Each CD8+ T cell subset was flow-sorted in triplicate, and around 320,000 cells per subset were placed directly into RLT lysis buffer. To keep memory contaminants out, a stringent definition of naive CD8+ T cells was applied: CD45RO-CCR7+CD27+CD95-. Standard density gradient centrifugation was used to isolate peripheral blood mononuclear cells from buffy coats. Naive CXCR3-negative and CXCR3-positive CD8+ T cells were flow-sorted using a FACSAria III. Total RNA was extracted from sorted cells using an RNeasy Mini Kit.

The sequencing input was naive CXCR3+ CD8+ T cells from blood. What this sample's cell subset or site label stands for: CD45RO-CCR7+CD27+CD95- naive CD8+ T cells expressing CXCR3 (TNR3+). In this chain, TRBV7-9 is recombined with TRBJ2-7; there is no DNA to check the TCRdb D call of TRBD2. The TCR comes from a human donor in good health. Some clones in this sample may be carry-over from other donors' samples. The CDR3 is CASSPDAVRVGPYEQYF.